The 14 T cell receptor beta chains below all came from one sample that was sequenced in a study of beta chain features in type 1 diabetes. The isolated RNA, all of it, was reverse transcribed, so expressed TCRB transcripts were what got sequenced. Clones were sequenced by immunoSEQ multiplex PCR, and TCRdb holds only the in-frame ones, with some missing. The data show fewer than 350,000 clones, 8% seen once. Sequenced: central memory CD4+ T cells from blood. Receptor source: a young woman in good health.

This clone has a handful of counts. The genes are TRBV21-1 and TRBJ1-4. TRBV21-1 is a recognized pseudogene. The CDR3 runs to 14 residues. The CDR3 loop reads CASSRGTFFGQLFF. The DNA for the CDR3 is TGTGCCAGCAGCCGCGGGACATTCTTCGGGCAACTGTTTTTT.

This clone was counted many times. V is TRBV7-9 and J is TRBJ2-5, with D possibly TRBD1 on 5 matching bases. This CDR3 spans 16 amino acids. V shed 5 bases and J shed 5 bases, with 21 bases lying between them. Looked up from germline, CDR1 is SEHNR and CDR2 is FQNEAQ (reference sequence). The CDR3 protein is CASSPPFRVSLETQYF. The CDR3 region has the DNA TGTGCCAGCAGCCCCCCCTTCAGGGTTTCTCTTGAGACCCAGTACTTC.

This clone was counted at least ten times. V gene TRBV14 combines with J gene TRBJ2-7; D unclear. Deletions cut 1 base from V and 6 bases from J, with 4 bases between. CDR1 is SGHDN, CDR2 FVKESK, per germline. The CDR3 totals 11 residues. The DNA for the CDR3 is TGTGCCAGCAGCCAAGTATTCGAGCAGTACTTC. Amino acid sequence: CASSQVFEQYF.

Only a few counts were recorded for this clone. The chain is built from TRBV5-1 and TRBJ2-1, with TRBD2 identical over 10 bases. CDR1 is SGHRS and CDR2 is YFSETQ in the germline V gene. The V gene end was trimmed by 1 base and the J gene end by 10 bases; junction bases not matched to a gene: 5. This CDR3 contains 14 residues. CDR3 DNA sequence: TGCGCCAGCAGCTTGATGGCTAGCGGGGGCGAGCAGTTCTTC. It is translated as CASSLMASGGEQFF. Complete variable domain (other parts from reference TRBV5-1 and TRBJ2-1): KAGVTQTPRYLIKTRGQQVTLSCSPISGHRSVSWYQQTPGQGLQFLFEYFSETQRNKGNFPGRFSGRQFSNSRSEMNVSTLELGDSALYLCASSLMASGGEQFFGPGTRLTVL.

This clone showed up just a few times. The rearrangement uses TRBV9 and TRBJ2-2, with 7 positions matching TRBD1. CDR1 is SGDLS, CDR2 YYNGEE, per germline. V shed 1 base, J shed 4 bases, and the junction held 7 bases outside the gene matches. The CDR3 length is 16 residues. CDR3 DNA: TGTGCCAGCAGCGTATTACAGGGGCCCCCCACCGGGGAGCTGTTTTTT. It translates to CASSVLQGPPTGELFF.

The rearrangement links TRBV30 to TRBJ2-1; no definite D call. From germline, CDR1 is GTSNPN and CDR2 SVGIG (reference sequence). Trimming stripped 0 bases from V and 9 bases from J, with 9 bases between. CDR3 length equals 12 residues. The DNA of the CDR3 is TGTGCCTGGAGTGTCTCCTTGGGTGAGCAGTTCTTC. Residues: CAWSVSLGEQFF.

This clone has more than one count but fewer than ten. The genes are TRBV29-1 and TRBJ1-3; possible D gene TRBD1, 6 bases. Deletions cut 6 bases from V and 4 bases from J, with 10 bases between. CDR1 is SQVTM and CDR2 is ANQGSEA in the germline V gene. The CDR3 sequence is 12 residues long. For the CDR3, the DNA is TGCAGCGTACGGGACATGGGAAACACCATATATTTT. Its translation: CSVRDMGNTIYF.

In its sample, this clone was seen a few times. The J gene is TRBJ1-6, the V gene TRBV28; D is unclear. The ends were cut back, 4 bases at V and 9 bases at J, with 10 bases in the middle. Germline V gene lookup returns CDR1 MDHEN and CDR2 SYDVKM. CDR3 length: 13 residues. CDR3 protein: CASSSVRSSPLHF. Written as DNA, the CDR3 is TGTGCCAGCAGTTCGGTCCGTTCTTCACCCCTCCACTTT.

CDR3 sequence reads: CASSILGGGTDTQYF. As DNA, the CDR3 is TGTGCCAGCAGTATCCTCGGCGGGGGCACAGATACGCAGTATTTT. V is TRBV2 and J is TRBJ2-3; possible D gene TRBD2, 6 bases. CDR1 is SNHLY and CDR2 is FYNNEI in the germline V gene. Trimming stripped 5 bases from V and 1 base from J, with 13 bases between. CDR3 length: 15 residues.

The V and J genes are TRBV2 and TRBJ2-7, with 7 nucleotides matching TRBD2. This CDR3 has 15 residues. Trimming removed 5 bases from V and 6 bases from J; junction bases left unmatched: 13. CDR1 and CDR2 (germline): SNHLY, FYNNEI. The CDR3 sequence: CASSISSGTQGEQYF. The CDR3 DNA reads as TGTGCCAGCAGTATTTCTAGCGGAACCCAGGGCGAGCAGTACTTC.

This chain joins TRBV27 and TRBJ2-1; a weak D match, TRBD2 (6 bases). Trimming pared 3 bases from V and 0 bases from J, leaving 15 bases between. Germline values: CDR1 MNHEY, CDR2 SMNVEV (reference sequence). The CDR3 has 17 amino acids. The DNA for the CDR3 is TGTGCCAGCAGTTTTTCGGGGCGGGGCGGCTCCTACAATGAGCAGTTCTTC. It translates to CASSFSGRGGSYNEQFF.

There are a few counts of this clone. J is TRBJ2-1 and V is TRBV7-3; the D gene is possibly TRBD2 (5 bases). The V end was cut by 5 bases, the J end by 4 bases, with 9 bases between. There are 13 residues in the CDR3. Germline V gene data show CDR1 as SGHTA and CDR2 as FQGTGA. CDR3 residues: CASSPGVYNEQFF. DNA of the CDR3: TGTGCCAGCAGCCCCGGGGTATACAATGAGCAGTTCTTC.

The chain is built from TRBV4-1 and TRBJ1-1; D may be TRBD1 (5 bases). Germline V CDR1 and CDR2: MGHRA, YSYEKL. V dropped 5 bases and J dropped 4 bases, with 17 bases sitting between them. The CDR3 extends over 15 amino acids. This chain's CDR3 is CASSSGKAGRTEAFF. As DNA, the CDR3 is TGCGCCAGCAGCTCTGGCAAGGCAGGGCGCACTGAAGCTTTCTTT.

The V and J genes are TRBV18 and TRBJ1-3; no clear D gene. Germline assignment: CDR1 KGHSH and CDR2 LQKENI. This CDR3 has 14 residues. The V end lost 3 bases, the J end lost 4 bases, and 10 bases lay between the germline ends. The CDR3 nucleotides read TGTGCCAGCTCACCCCCGAGTAAAGGAAACACCATATATTTT. This gives the protein CASSPPSKGNTIYF.